The rows below give T cell receptor beta chains drawn from one sample of a study of spatial heterogeneity in lung cancer. Via MiXCR, TCRdb re-called the 5' RACE reads, giving one row per CDR3 protein. This table has several thousand distinct CDR3 sequences, about 10% appearing once. Sequenced material: lung tumor tissue, taken at surgery. Source of these receptors: a female donor with early-stage non-small cell lung cancer. Both conserved end residues are trimmed from each CDR3. Fields, in order: CDR3 protein, J gene, D gene, V gene. The D gene is left open where the match is weak.

cdr3_aa: ASRTSGTINYGYT
j_call: TRBJ1-2
d_call: NA
v_call: TRBV28

cdr3_aa: ASRVDRGSNQPQH
j_call: TRBJ1-5
d_call: TRBD1
v_call: TRBV2

cdr3_aa: ASSPQGGRGLRDTQY
j_call: TRBJ2-3
d_call: TRBD1
v_call: TRBV7-9

cdr3_aa: ASSYPRAGGVSNEQF
j_call: TRBJ2-1
d_call: TRBD2
v_call: TRBV6-6

cdr3_aa: ASSSTEGGYT
j_call: TRBJ1-2
d_call: NA
v_call: TRBV6-5

cdr3_aa: ASSLWAGGYYEQY
j_call: TRBJ2-7
d_call: TRBD1
v_call: TRBV12-3/TRBV12-4

cdr3_aa: ASSLLPRAEAF
j_call: TRBJ1-1
d_call: NA
v_call: TRBV5-4

cdr3_aa: ASSVDGTYYGYT
j_call: TRBJ1-2
d_call: NA
v_call: TRBV9

cdr3_aa: SASRTPNYGYT
j_call: TRBJ1-2
d_call: NA
v_call: TRBV20-1

cdr3_aa: ASSPTSGGPYEQY
j_call: TRBJ2-7
d_call: TRBD2
v_call: TRBV4-2

cdr3_aa: SARHQDDYYNEQF
j_call: TRBJ2-1
d_call: NA
v_call: TRBV20-1

cdr3_aa: ASSFSGNQPQH
j_call: TRBJ1-5
d_call: NA
v_call: TRBV12-3/TRBV12-4

cdr3_aa: ASSIRGTDTQY
j_call: TRBJ2-3
d_call: NA
v_call: TRBV18

cdr3_aa: ASSSPSEGYT
j_call: TRBJ1-2
d_call: NA
v_call: TRBV28

cdr3_aa: ASSGDRDEQY
j_call: TRBJ2-7
d_call: TRBD1
v_call: TRBV28

cdr3_aa: ASRAWTGSYEQY
j_call: TRBJ2-7
d_call: TRBD1
v_call: TRBV5-4

cdr3_aa: ASSMGQVADTQY
j_call: TRBJ2-3
d_call: TRBD1
v_call: TRBV7-3

cdr3_aa: ASSLAGRGVYNEQF
j_call: TRBJ2-1
d_call: NA
v_call: TRBV5-8

cdr3_aa: ASSLQNTGELF
j_call: TRBJ2-2
d_call: NA
v_call: TRBV12-3/TRBV12-4

cdr3_aa: ASSLRGKTQY
j_call: TRBJ2-5
d_call: NA
v_call: TRBV7-9

cdr3_aa: ASGLGQPTDTQY
j_call: TRBJ2-3
d_call: NA
v_call: TRBV12-5

cdr3_aa: ASSITDTQY
j_call: TRBJ2-3
d_call: NA
v_call: TRBV7-8

cdr3_aa: SASGGANEKLF
j_call: TRBJ1-4
d_call: NA
v_call: TRBV20-1

cdr3_aa: ASSLGVGENYGYT
j_call: TRBJ1-2
d_call: NA
v_call: TRBV11-2

cdr3_aa: ASSYSLANTDTQY
j_call: TRBJ2-3
d_call: NA
v_call: TRBV6-6

cdr3_aa: ASSQYFRTSSSYEQY
j_call: TRBJ2-7
d_call: NA
v_call: TRBV4-1

cdr3_aa: ASSPGQVSATNEKLF
j_call: TRBJ1-4
d_call: TRBD1
v_call: TRBV6-5

cdr3_aa: ASSLTGASYEQY
j_call: TRBJ2-7
d_call: TRBD1
v_call: TRBV28

cdr3_aa: ASSPQGQGRTDTQY
j_call: TRBJ2-3
d_call: TRBD1
v_call: TRBV5-1

cdr3_aa: ASRRGTGASDSNQPQH
j_call: TRBJ1-5
d_call: TRBD1
v_call: TRBV6-6

cdr3_aa: ASSVREGTYEQY
j_call: TRBJ2-7
d_call: TRBD2
v_call: TRBV7-9

cdr3_aa: ASSLPWGLAGTDTQY
j_call: TRBJ2-3
d_call: TRBD2
v_call: TRBV12-3/TRBV12-4

cdr3_aa: ASNSGGATDTQY
j_call: TRBJ2-3
d_call: TRBD2
v_call: TRBV10-2

cdr3_aa: ASSLRPRGQSYEQY
j_call: TRBJ2-7
d_call: TRBD1
v_call: TRBV28

cdr3_aa: ASKIPGQGSGFFEQY
j_call: TRBJ2-7
d_call: TRBD1
v_call: TRBV6-6

cdr3_aa: ASRIPGGGDTQY
j_call: TRBJ2-3
d_call: TRBD1
v_call: TRBV6-6

cdr3_aa: ASRDVNEKLF
j_call: TRBJ1-4
d_call: NA
v_call: TRBV28

cdr3_aa: ASSAQETESPLH
j_call: TRBJ1-6
d_call: NA
v_call: TRBV2

cdr3_aa: ASSLSGVSYNEQF
j_call: TRBJ2-1
d_call: TRBD2
v_call: TRBV5-1

cdr3_aa: ASSLGLAGIETQY
j_call: TRBJ2-5
d_call: TRBD2
v_call: TRBV11-2

cdr3_aa: SARDVGGARANVLT
j_call: TRBJ2-6
d_call: NA
v_call: TRBV20-1

cdr3_aa: AISDQGQGRFEQY
j_call: TRBJ2-7
d_call: TRBD1
v_call: TRBV10-3

cdr3_aa: ASSPSRDNEQF
j_call: TRBJ2-1
d_call: NA
v_call: TRBV7-2

cdr3_aa: SVDGGGRDYGYT
j_call: TRBJ1-2
d_call: NA
v_call: TRBV29-1

cdr3_aa: ASRLLAGASTDTQY
j_call: TRBJ2-3
d_call: TRBD2
v_call: TRBV6-1

cdr3_aa: ASSPGRTGTSYEQY
j_call: TRBJ2-7
d_call: TRBD1
v_call: TRBV7-2

cdr3_aa: ASSFLGTGGRNEQF
j_call: TRBJ2-1
d_call: TRBD1
v_call: TRBV28

cdr3_aa: ASSFTRPATRF
j_call: TRBJ2-1
d_call: NA
v_call: TRBV27

cdr3_aa: ASSEYSLPGQISNQPQH
j_call: TRBJ1-5
d_call: TRBD1
v_call: TRBV25-1

cdr3_aa: ASSEAKNRASNQPQH
j_call: TRBJ1-5
d_call: NA
v_call: TRBV6-1

cdr3_aa: ASSYFSGGTGELF
j_call: TRBJ2-2
d_call: NA
v_call: TRBV6-5

cdr3_aa: ASSLLGGDQTQY
j_call: TRBJ2-5
d_call: NA
v_call: TRBV28